This T cell receptor beta chain emerged from a study of shared clonotypes between healthy human individuals. Only one count was recorded for this clone. Its antigen is as yet unknown. Per the germline V gene, CDR1 is SGHRS and CDR2 is YFSETQ. V shed 3 bases, J shed 4 bases, and the junction held 9 bases outside the gene matches. The CDR3 contains 17 residues. The protocol was immunoSEQ multiplex PCR, while the TCRdb copy is restricted to in-frame clones and leaves out a portion. The table lists 2 million to 2.5 million clones, about 90% of them singletons. Researchers partitioned CD4+ cells into CD45RA+ naive and CD45RA-negative memory subsets. Study results and caveats: Sequencing depth was predicted to influence how clonotypes are shared among donors.

The sequence was obtained from a man aged 18 to 30 in good health. Some clones in this sample may be carry-over from other donors' samples. The sequenced material came from naive CD4+ T cells from PBMCs. Documented subset: CD45RA+ positively selected. The J gene is TRBJ2-7, the V gene TRBV5-1; 14 bases are a match to TRBD2. The CDR3 DNA sequence: TGCGCCAGCAGCTCGGGACTAGCGGGAGAGCTCGGTTACGAGCAGTACTTC. This sequence encodes CASSSGLAGELGYEQYF.